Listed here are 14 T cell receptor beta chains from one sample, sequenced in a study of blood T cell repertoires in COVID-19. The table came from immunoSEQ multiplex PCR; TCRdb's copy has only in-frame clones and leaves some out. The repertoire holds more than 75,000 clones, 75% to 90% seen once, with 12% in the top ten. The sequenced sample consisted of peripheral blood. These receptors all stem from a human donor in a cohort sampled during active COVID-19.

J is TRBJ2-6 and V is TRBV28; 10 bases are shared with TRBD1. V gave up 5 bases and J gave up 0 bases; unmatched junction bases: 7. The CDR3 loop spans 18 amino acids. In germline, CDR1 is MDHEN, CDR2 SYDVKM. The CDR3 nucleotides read TGTGCCAGCAGTCTCCTCGGGACAGGGGACTCTGGGGCCAACGTCCTGACTTTC. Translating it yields CASSLLGTGDSGANVLTF. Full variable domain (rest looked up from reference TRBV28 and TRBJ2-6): DVKVTQSSRYLVKRTGEKVFLECVQDMDHENMFWYRQDPGLGLRLIYFSYDVKMKEKGDIPEGYSVSREKKERFSLILESASTNQTSMYLCASSLLGTGDSGANVLTFGAGSRLTVL.

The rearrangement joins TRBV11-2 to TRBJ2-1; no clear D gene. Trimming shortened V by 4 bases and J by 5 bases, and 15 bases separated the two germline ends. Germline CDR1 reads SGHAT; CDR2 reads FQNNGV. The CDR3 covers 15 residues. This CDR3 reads CASSWPQTTNNEQFF. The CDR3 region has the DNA TGTGCCAGCAGCTGGCCCCAAACTACTAACAATGAGCAGTTCTTC.

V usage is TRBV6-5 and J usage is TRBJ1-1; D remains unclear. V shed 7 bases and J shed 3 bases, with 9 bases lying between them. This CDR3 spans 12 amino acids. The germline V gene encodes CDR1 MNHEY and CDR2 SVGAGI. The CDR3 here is CASTNPYTEAFF. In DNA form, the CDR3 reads TGTGCCAGCACTAATCCTTACACTGAAGCTTTCTTT.

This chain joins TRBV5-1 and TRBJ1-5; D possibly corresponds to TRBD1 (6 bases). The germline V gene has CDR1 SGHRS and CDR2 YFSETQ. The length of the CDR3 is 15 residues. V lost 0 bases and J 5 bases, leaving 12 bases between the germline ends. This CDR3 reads CASSLDGTRDQPQHF. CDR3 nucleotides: TGCGCCAGCAGCTTGGATGGGACAAGGGATCAGCCCCAGCATTTT.

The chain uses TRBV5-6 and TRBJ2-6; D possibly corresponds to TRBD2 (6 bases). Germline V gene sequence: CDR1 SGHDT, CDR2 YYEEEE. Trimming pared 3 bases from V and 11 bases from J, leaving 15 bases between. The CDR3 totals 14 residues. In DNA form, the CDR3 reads TGTGCCAGCAGCTCTCGGGGGTTGGGGTACGTCCTGACTTTC. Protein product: CASSSRGLGYVLTF.

The CDR3 DNA reads TGTGCCAGCAGCGGGCCCCAGGGTTTGAGGAATTCACCCCTCCACTTT. Encoded protein: CASSGPQGLRNSPLHF. V and J are TRBV9 and TRBJ1-6, with D possibly matching TRBD1 (5 bases). The CDR3 contains 16 residues. Germline CDR1 reads SGDLS; CDR2 reads YYNGEE. The germline V and J ends were trimmed by 3 bases and 7 bases, with 17 bases remaining between them.

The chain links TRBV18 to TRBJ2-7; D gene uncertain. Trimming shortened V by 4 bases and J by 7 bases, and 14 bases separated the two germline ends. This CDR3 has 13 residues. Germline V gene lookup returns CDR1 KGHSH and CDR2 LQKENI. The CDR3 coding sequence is TGTGCCAGCTCACGTGACACACTTGAGGAGCAGTACTTC. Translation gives CASSRDTLEEQYF.

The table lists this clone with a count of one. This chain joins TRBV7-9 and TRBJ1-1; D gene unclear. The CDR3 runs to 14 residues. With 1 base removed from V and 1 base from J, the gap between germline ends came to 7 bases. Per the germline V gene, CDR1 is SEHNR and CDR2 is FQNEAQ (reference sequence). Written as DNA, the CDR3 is TGTGCCAGCAGCTTAGGCGCCCAGAACACTGAAGCTTTCTTT. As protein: CASSLGAQNTEAFF.

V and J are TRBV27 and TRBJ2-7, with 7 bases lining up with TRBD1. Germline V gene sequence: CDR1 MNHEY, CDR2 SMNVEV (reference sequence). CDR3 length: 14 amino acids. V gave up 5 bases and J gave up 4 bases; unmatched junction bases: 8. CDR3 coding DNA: TGTGCCAGCAGTAGGGCAGGGGGTCGGTACGAGCAGTACTTC. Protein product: CASSRAGGRYEQYF.

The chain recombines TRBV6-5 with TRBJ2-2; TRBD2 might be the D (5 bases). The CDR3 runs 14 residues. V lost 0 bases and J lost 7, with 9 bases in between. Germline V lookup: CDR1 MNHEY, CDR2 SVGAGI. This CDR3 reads CASSYSRRHGELFF. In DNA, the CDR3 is TGTGCCAGCAGTTACTCGCGGAGGCACGGGGAGCTGTTTTTT.

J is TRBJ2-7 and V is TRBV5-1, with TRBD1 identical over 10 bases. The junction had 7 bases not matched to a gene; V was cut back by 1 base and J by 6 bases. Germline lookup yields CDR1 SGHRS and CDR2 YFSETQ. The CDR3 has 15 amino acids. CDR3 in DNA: TGCGCCAGCAGCTTGAGTCCCGGGACAGGGGTCGAGCAGTACTTC. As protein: CASSLSPGTGVEQYF.

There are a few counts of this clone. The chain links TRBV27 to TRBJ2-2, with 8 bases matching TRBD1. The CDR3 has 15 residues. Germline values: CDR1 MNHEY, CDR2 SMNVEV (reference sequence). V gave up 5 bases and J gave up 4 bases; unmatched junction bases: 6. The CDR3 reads CASSPSGGPTGELFF. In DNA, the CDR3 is TGTGCCAGCAGTCCCTCAGGGGGCCCCACCGGGGAGCTGTTTTTT.

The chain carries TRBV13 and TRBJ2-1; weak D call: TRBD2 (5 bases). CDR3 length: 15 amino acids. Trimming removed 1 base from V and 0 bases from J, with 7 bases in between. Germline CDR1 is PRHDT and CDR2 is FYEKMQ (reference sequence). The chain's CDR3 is CASSLDGVSYNEQFF. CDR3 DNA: TGTGCCAGCAGCTTAGACGGGGTCTCCTACAATGAGCAGTTCTTC.

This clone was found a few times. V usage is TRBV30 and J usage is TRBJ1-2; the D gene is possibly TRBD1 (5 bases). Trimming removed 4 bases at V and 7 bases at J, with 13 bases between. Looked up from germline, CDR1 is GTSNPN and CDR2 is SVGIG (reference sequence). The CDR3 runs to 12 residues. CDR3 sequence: CAWTKGLGGYTF. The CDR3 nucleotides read TGTGCCTGGACCAAGGGGTTGGGTGGCTACACCTTC.